The clone carrying this TCR beta chain has more than one count but fewer than ten. The target antigen is unknown. The CDR3 length is 15 residues. The germline V gene encodes CDR1 SGHRS and CDR2 YFSETQ. V shed 5 bases and J 11 bases; nucleotides not matched to a gene: 18. Everyone who donated was a healthy Caucasian. Template switching supplied a universal primer site; unique molecular identifiers were carried on the cDNA. One entry per CDR3 protein, called by TCRdb with MiXCR from the 5' RACE reads. The data show around 1.7 million distinct CDR3 sequences, about 30% seen once. The data were obtained in a study of identical twins. General study findings and limits: In zero-insertion analyses, partial confounding could arise from invariant MAIT and iNKT cells.

Material: cord blood. The receptor's source is a newborn girl in good health. The chain uses TRBV5-1 and TRBJ2-5; 7 bases are a match to TRBD1. The CDR3 protein is CASRATGVSYNEQYF. In DNA form, the CDR3 reads TGCGCCAGCAGGGCAACAGGGGTTTCCTACAATGAGCAGTACTTC.